One sample yielded the 7 T cell receptor beta chains listed below, sequenced in a study of graft-versus-host responses after intestinal transplantation. Their recognized antigens are unknown. The protocol was immunoSEQ multiplex PCR, while the TCRdb copy is restricted to in-frame clones and leaves out a portion. Among about 84,000 clones, around 93% were seen once, and the ten largest hold 0.3% to 0.35%. This material consisted of unstimulated CD4+ T cells sorted from spleen or lymph node cells, taken before transplant. The source is a human donor who was the organ donor for an intestinal transplant.

This clone showed up just a few times. The chain uses TRBV6-6 and TRBJ1-4, with 9 positions matching TRBD1. V shed 7 bases and J 6 bases; nucleotides not matched to a gene: 6. The CDR3 spans 14 residues. Germline CDR1 is MNHNY and CDR2 is SVGAGI (reference sequence). The CDR3 DNA is TGTGCCAGCATCGCACAGGGGGCTTATGAAAAACTGTTTTTT. This sequence encodes CASIAQGAYEKLFF.

The V gene is TRBV10-2, the J gene TRBJ2-7; 7 nucleotides match TRBD2. The CDR3 is made up of 11 amino acids. The ends lost 6 bases at V and 6 bases at J; junction bases unmatched: 2. Germline-derived CDR1 and CDR2 are WSHSY and SAAADI. The CDR3 spells CASRGGTEQYF. CDR3 sequence (DNA): TGCGCCAGCAGGGGGGGGACCGAGCAGTACTTC.

This clone was picked up one time. The chain has TRBV2 and TRBJ2-1, with TRBD1 identical over 7 bases. Germline assignment: CDR1 SNHLY and CDR2 FYNNEI. This CDR3 comprises 13 residues. J gave up 9 bases and V 10 bases, and 12 bases lay outside the gene matches. CDR3 DNA sequence: TGTGCCATCCGGGACAGACCCTTAATTGAGCAGTTCTTC. It is translated as CAIRDRPLIEQFF.

V usage is TRBV11-2 and J usage is TRBJ1-2; TRBD1 agrees at 7 bases. The junction had 12 bases not matched to a gene; V was cut back by 5 bases and J by 6 bases. The CDR3 spans 15 residues. CDR1 and CDR2 from the germline V gene are SGHAT and FQNNGV. DNA of the CDR3: TGTGCCAGCAGCCAAATTAAAACTACAGGGGATGGCTACACCTTC. Residues: CASSQIKTTGDGYTF.

V usage is TRBV19 and J usage is TRBJ2-5, with 8 nucleotides matching TRBD1. Germline CDR1 is LNHDA and CDR2 is SQIVND (reference sequence). The J segment lost 2 bases and the V segment lost 7 bases, leaving 0 bases of the junction unmatched. CDR3 length: 12 residues. The CDR3 region is CASNRGQETQYF. In DNA form, the CDR3 reads TGTGCCAGTAACAGGGGGCAAGAGACCCAGTACTTC.

The chain joins TRBV6-5 to TRBJ1-1, with a possible D match to TRBD1 (6 bases). Per the germline V gene, CDR1 is MNHEY and CDR2 is SVGAGI. Trimming pared 6 bases from V and 1 base from J, leaving 12 bases between. The CDR3 sequence is 14 residues long. Here the CDR3 reads CASRGQLSNTEAFF. As DNA, the CDR3 is TGTGCCAGCAGAGGACAGCTATCGAACACTGAAGCTTTCTTT.

The chain employs TRBV5-1 and TRBJ1-1; D not resolved. With 7 bases removed from V and 6 bases from J, the gap between germline ends came to 19 bases. Germline CDR1 is SGHRS and CDR2 is YFSETQ. CDR3 length: 14 residues. CDR3 in DNA: TGCGCCAGCCACGAAGGCAGGTTGGTGTCTGAAGCTTTCTTT. Encoded protein: CASHEGRLVSEAFF.